This TCR beta chain originates from a study of Graves' ophthalmopathy and Graves' hyperthyroidism. Whole-study context: The collection of peripheral blood took place at initial diagnosis, before any treatment.

For repertoire sequencing, the TCR beta CDR3 regions were amplified from RNA transcripts. RT-PCR with HTBI primers came first, then second-round multiplex PCR. TCRdb re-derived calls from the multiplex PCR reads in MiXCR, one entry per CDR3 protein. The sample contains approximately 330,000 distinct CDR3 sequences, under 20% of which appear only once. From germline, CDR1 is LNHNV and CDR2 YYDKDF (reference sequence). CDR3 size: 14 residues. This clonotype has just a few counts. A read error may produce the germline difference seen at one junction end. The chain couples TRBV15 to TRBJ1-1; D is ambiguous. Input material: peripheral blood. This receptor was taken from an adult man with Graves' ophthalmopathy. CDR3 protein: CATSPLGANTEASF. In DNA form, the CDR3 reads TGTGCCACCAGCCCCCTGGGAGCGAACACTGAAGCTTCCTTT. Together with reference TRBV15 and TRBJ1-1, the CDR3 gives the full variable domain: DAMVIQNPRYQVTQFGKPVTLSCSQTLNHNVMYWYQQKSSQAPKLLFHYYDKDFNNEADTPDNFQSRRPNTSFCFLDIRSPGLGDTAMYLCATSPLGANTEASFGQGTRLTVV.